This is a list of T cell receptor beta chains from one sample in a study of beta chain features in type 1 diabetes. The protocol was immunoSEQ multiplex PCR, while the TCRdb copy is restricted to in-frame clones and leaves out a portion. Among 550,000 to 850,000 clones listed, 10% to 15% were seen once. The specimen sequenced was naive CD4+ T cells from blood. All receptors derive from a man younger than 30 with type 1 diabetes. Each CDR3 is given with its conserved first and last residue. Each record gives: V gene, D gene, clone size, J gene, CDR3 protein, CDR3 DNA. The D gene is left open where the match is weak. Clone sizes are given selectively: once, few, many, or a class where the clone is expanded.

V: TRBV5-4
D: -
size: -
J: TRBJ1-2
CDR3: CASSLALVGNYGYTF
DNA: TGTGCCAGCAGCCTCGCTCTGGTAGGGAACTATGGCTACACCTTC

V: TRBV18
D: TRBD1
size: few
J: TRBJ1-1
CDR3: CASSQTGAMNTEAFF
DNA: TGTGCCAGCTCTCAAACAGGGGCGATGAACACTGAAGCTTTCTTT

V: TRBV4-2
D: -
size: -
J: TRBJ1-2
CDR3: CASSQESGSHGYTF
DNA: TGTGCCAGCAGCCAAGAGTCTGGTTCCCATGGCTACACCTTC

V: TRBV5-6
D: -
size: few
J: TRBJ1-3
CDR3: CASSLVGNTIYF
DNA: TGTGCCAGCAGCTTGGTTGGAAACACCATATATTTT

V: TRBV10-2
D: TRBD1
size: -
J: TRBJ1-5
CDR3: CATADRPGYSNQPQHF
DNA: TGCGCCACCGCGGACAGGCCGGGGTATAGCAATCAGCCCCAGCATTTT

V: TRBV5-1
D: -
size: -
J: TRBJ2-5
CDR3: CASRDDSWYQETQYF
DNA: TGCGCCAGCAGAGACGACAGCTGGTACCAAGAGACCCAGTACTTC

V: TRBV25-1
D: -
size: -
J: TRBJ1-3
CDR3: CASRPQGLDGSGNTIYF
DNA: TGTGCCAGCAGACCTCAAGGGCTGGACGGCTCTGGAAACACCATATATTTT

V: TRBV7-9
D: TRBD1
size: few
J: TRBJ2-5
CDR3: CASSGQGWETQYF
DNA: TGTGCCAGCAGCGGACAGGGTTGGGAGACCCAGTACTTC

V: TRBV2
D: -
size: few
J: TRBJ2-7
CDR3: CASSGGPGGPYEQYF
DNA: TGTGCCAGCAGTGGGGGACCCGGAGGGCCCTACGAGCAGTACTTC

V: TRBV6-5
D: -
size: -
J: TRBJ2-5
CDR3: CASSYTGEETQYF
DNA: TGTGCCAGCAGTTACACGGGGGAAGAGACCCAGTACTTC

V: TRBV10-3
D: -
size: -
J: TRBJ2-2
CDR3: CAISEHYTGELFF
DNA: TGTGCCATCAGTGAACATTACACCGGGGAGCTGTTTTTT

V: TRBV2
D: TRBD1
size: few
J: TRBJ2-1
CDR3: CASSAGTGYNEQFF
DNA: TGTGCCAGCAGTGCCGGGACAGGGTACAATGAGCAGTTCTTC

V: TRBV19
D: TRBD2
size: -
J: TRBJ2-1
CDR3: CASSIEGSGGPYNEQFF
DNA: TGTGCCAGTAGTATAGAGGGTAGCGGGGGCCCCTACAATGAGCAGTTCTTC

V: TRBV4-1
D: TRBD2
size: few
J: TRBJ2-1
CDR3: CASSQLWGTSGVSSYNEQFF
DNA: TGCGCCAGCAGCCAGCTGTGGGGGACTAGCGGGGTGAGCTCCTACAATGAGCAGTTCTTC

V: TRBV7-8
D: -
size: few
J: TRBJ1-1
CDR3: CASSFRPDTEAFF
DNA: TGTGCCAGCAGCTTTAGGCCTGACACTGAAGCTTTCTTT

V: TRBV6-1
D: TRBD1
size: -
J: TRBJ2-1
CDR3: CATRQGNNEQFF
DNA: TGTGCCACTCGACAGGGGAACAATGAGCAGTTCTTC

V: TRBV7-9
D: TRBD1
size: few
J: TRBJ1-4
CDR3: CASSRQGANEKLFF
DNA: TGTGCCAGCAGCCGACAGGGAGCGAATGAAAAACTGTTTTTT

V: TRBV7-2
D: TRBD1
size: -
J: TRBJ2-2
CDR3: CASSLGQGDSGELFF
DNA: TGTGCCAGCAGCTTAGGACAGGGGGACTCCGGGGAGCTGTTTTTT

V: TRBV28
D: -
size: -
J: TRBJ1-2
CDR3: CASSPPWQGVGGYTF
DNA: TGTGCCAGCAGCCCCCCTTGGCAGGGTGTGGGTGGCTACACCTTC

V: TRBV2
D: -
size: few
J: TRBJ1-2
CDR3: CASSELKAPYGYTF
DNA: TGTGCCAGCAGTGAGCTGAAAGCCCCCTATGGCTACACCTTC

V: TRBV2
D: -
size: few
J: TRBJ1-6
CDR3: CASLSRSPLHF
DNA: TGTGCCAGCCTCAGTAGGTCACCCCTCCACTTT

V: TRBV7-6
D: -
size: -
J: TRBJ2-7
CDR3: CASSDKWGSPSYEQYF
DNA: TGTGCCAGCAGCGATAAGTGGGGGTCCCCCTCCTACGAGCAGTACTTC

V: TRBV9
D: -
size: -
J: TRBJ1-2
CDR3: CASSVGNTNYGYTF
DNA: TGTGCCAGCAGCGTAGGGAATACTAACTATGGCTACACCTTC

V: TRBV10-3
D: TRBD1
size: -
J: TRBJ1-5
CDR3: CAARQGSGNNQPQHF
DNA: TGTGCCGCAAGACAGGGGTCTGGAAACAATCAGCCCCAGCATTTT

V: TRBV25-1
D: -
size: few
J: TRBJ1-3
CDR3: CASSELWANQGNTIYF
DNA: TGTGCCAGCAGTGAGCTCTGGGCGAATCAAGGAAACACCATATATTTT

V: TRBV9
D: -
size: -
J: TRBJ2-3
CDR3: CASSVGGEGRKYF
DNA: TGTGCCAGCAGCGTAGGAGGTGAAGGCAGGAAGTATTTT

V: TRBV30
D: TRBD2
size: -
J: TRBJ2-3
CDR3: CAWSVHLAGGADTQYF
DNA: TGTGCCTGGAGTGTACACCTAGCGGGGGGCGCAGATACGCAGTATTTT

V: TRBV5-8
D: TRBD1
size: -
J: TRBJ2-5
CDR3: CASSFPTGGHQETQYF
DNA: TGTGCCAGCAGCTTCCCGACAGGGGGTCACCAAGAGACCCAGTACTTC

V: TRBV7-9
D: -
size: few
J: TRBJ2-7
CDR3: CASSLTGLPGNEQYF
DNA: TGTGCCAGCAGCTTAACTGGACTCCCGGGGAACGAGCAGTACTTC

V: TRBV5-1
D: -
size: -
J: TRBJ2-7
CDR3: CASSLGVRYEQYF
DNA: TGCGCCAGCAGCTTGGGGGTACGCTACGAGCAGTACTTC

V: TRBV27
D: -
size: few
J: TRBJ2-5
CDR3: CASNTEQETQYF
DNA: TGTGCCAGCAATACAGAACAAGAGACCCAGTACTTC

V: TRBV18
D: -
size: -
J: TRBJ2-7
CDR3: CASSLPDVRPYF
DNA: TGTGCCAGCTCCTTACCGGACGTAAGACCGTACTTC

V: TRBV9
D: TRBD1
size: few
J: TRBJ2-7
CDR3: CASSLGQANAYEQYF
DNA: TGTGCCAGCAGCCTCGGACAGGCAAATGCTTACGAGCAGTACTTC

V: TRBV2
D: TRBD2
size: -
J: TRBJ2-3
CDR3: CASRLGLAGVSSTDTQYF
DNA: TGTGCCAGCAGGCTCGGACTAGCGGGGGTATCTAGCACAGATACGCAGTATTTT

V: TRBV9
D: TRBD2
size: few
J: TRBJ2-3
CDR3: CASSVLAGVEDTQYF
DNA: TGTGCCAGCAGCGTCCTAGCGGGGGTTGAAGATACGCAGTATTTT

V: TRBV5-4
D: -
size: -
J: TRBJ2-1
CDR3: CASSTYSYNEQFF
DNA: TGTGCCAGCAGCACCTACTCCTACAATGAGCAGTTCTTC

V: TRBV29-1
D: TRBD1
size: few
J: TRBJ2-5
CDR3: CSVLDRQETQYF
DNA: TGCAGCGTCCTGGACAGGCAAGAGACCCAGTACTTC

V: TRBV5-1
D: -
size: few
J: TRBJ2-7
CDR3: CASTGQSSYEQYF
DNA: TGCGCCAGCACTGGCCAGAGCTCCTACGAGCAGTACTTC

V: TRBV10-3
D: -
size: few
J: TRBJ1-2
CDR3: CAISEMPASSNYGYTF
DNA: TGTGCCATCAGTGAGATGCCGGCATCTTCTAACTATGGCTACACCTTC

V: TRBV30
D: -
size: -
J: TRBJ1-5
CDR3: CAWSVNSGNQPQHF
DNA: TGTGCCTGGAGTGTTAACAGCGGCAATCAGCCCCAGCATTTT

V: TRBV6-6
D: TRBD1
size: few
J: TRBJ2-3
CDR3: CASSSRGHADTQYF
DNA: TGTGCCAGCAGTAGCAGGGGGCATGCAGATACGCAGTATTTT

V: TRBV19
D: TRBD2
size: -
J: TRBJ2-3
CDR3: CASSRLAGDTQYF
DNA: TGTGCCAGTAGCCGACTAGCCGGCGATACGCAGTATTTT

V: TRBV30
D: -
size: -
J: TRBJ1-2
CDR3: CASTRTHYGYTF
DNA: TGTGCCTCCACCAGAACCCACTATGGCTACACCTTC

V: TRBV5-1
D: TRBD2
size: -
J: TRBJ2-2
CDR3: CASSSGLAGARTGELFF
DNA: TGCGCCAGCAGCTCAGGACTAGCGGGGGCTCGAACCGGGGAGCTGTTTTTT

V: TRBV2
D: -
size: -
J: TRBJ1-6
CDR3: CASSQQGVENSPLHF
DNA: TGTGCCAGCAGCCAGCAGGGTGTGGAAAATTCACCCCTCCACTTT